These 20 T cell receptor beta chains came from one sample sequenced in a study of T cell clones after liver transplantation. The protocol was immunoSEQ multiplex PCR, while the TCRdb copy is restricted to in-frame clones and leaves out a portion. Of around 70,000 clones listed, more than 85% are singletons. The sequenced sample was CD4+ T cells from blood, obtained less than 26 months after liver transplant. These receptors were collected from a human patient who received a liver transplant. The graft donor may have contributed some T cells.

This sequence joins TRBV9 and TRBJ2-1; TRBD2 matches 7 bases. The V gene end was trimmed by 4 bases and the J gene end by 5 bases; junction bases not matched to a gene: 9. The CDR3 contains 15 residues. Germline loops: CDR1 SGDLS, CDR2 YYNGEE. DNA for the CDR3: TGTGCCAGCAGCATACAGGTAGCGGGTCACAATGAGCAGTTCTTC. As protein: CASSIQVAGHNEQFF.

This clone was picked up one time. The V and J genes are TRBV25-1 and TRBJ2-1; D is unclear. Trimming stripped 6 bases from V and 10 bases from J, with 19 bases between. CDR1 is MGHDK and CDR2 is SYGVNS in the germline V gene. The CDR3 runs to 14 residues. The CDR3 here is CASSRLGGAKEQFF. CDR3 in DNA: TGTGCCAGCAGCCGCTTGGGTGGAGCAAAGGAGCAGTTCTTC.

The chain carries TRBV19 and TRBJ2-7; 13 bases match TRBD2. V was pared by 4 bases and J by 9 bases, with 12 bases of the junction left unmatched. CDR1 and CDR2 (germline): LNHDA, SQIVND (reference sequence). This CDR3 has 16 amino acids. In DNA, the CDR3 is TGTGCCAGTAGTACAAGACTAGCGGGAGGACTTCGAATGCAGTACTTC. Amino acid sequence: CASSTRLAGGLRMQYF. Complete variable domain (other parts from reference TRBV19 and TRBJ2-7): DGGITQSPKYLFRKEGQNVTLSCEQNLNHDAMYWYRQDPGQGLRLIYYSQIVNDFQKGDIAEGYSVSREKKESFPLTVTSAQKNPTAFYLCASSTRLAGGLRMQYFGPGTRLTVT.

This chain links TRBV9 with TRBJ2-7; TRBD2 aligns across 8 bases. The CDR3 has 14 residues. J lost 0 bases, V lost 5 bases, and 4 bases had no gene match. In germline, CDR1 is SGDLS, CDR2 YYNGEE. Here the CDR3 reads CASSKGTSSYEQYF. CDR3 in DNA: TGTGCCAGCAGTAAGGGGACTAGCTCCTACGAGCAGTACTTC.

V and J are TRBV5-4 and TRBJ2-7; 9 bases match TRBD1. This CDR3 has 14 residues. Germline V gene sequence: CDR1 SGHNT, CDR2 YYREEE (reference sequence). Unmatched junction bases numbered 4, after V lost 1 base and J lost 5 bases. The CDR3 region has the DNA TGTGCCAGCAGCTTGACAGGGGGCAAGGACGAGCAGTACTTC. Translation gives CASSLTGGKDEQYF.

The V and J genes are TRBV12-5 and TRBJ2-1; maybe TRBD2 (5 bases). The germline CDR1 and CDR2 sequences are LGHNT and FRNRAP. This CDR3 has 13 amino acids. Trimming took off 8 bases at V and 7 bases at J, with 15 bases between the two ends. The CDR3 loop reads CASLAPNGNEQFF. The CDR3 nucleotides are TGTGCTAGTCTAGCACCTAATGGGAATGAGCAGTTCTTC.

The chain uses TRBV7-7 and TRBJ2-1, with D possibly matching TRBD2 (5 bases). V was clipped by 1 base and J by 6 bases, with 10 bases between them. The CDR3 has 14 amino acids. Germline loops: CDR1 SSHAT, CDR2 FNYEAQ (reference sequence). The CDR3 protein is CASSLGGSSNEQFF. CDR3 bases: TGTGCCAGCAGCTTAGGAGGGTCGTCCAATGAGCAGTTCTTC.

This chain joins TRBV7-9 and TRBJ1-2; 10 bases agree with TRBD1. Germline trimming cut 3 bases from V and 4 bases from J; bases unmatched to any gene: 5. Germline lookup yields CDR1 SEHNR and CDR2 FQNEAQ (reference sequence). The CDR3 totals 15 residues. CDR3 nucleotide sequence: TGTGCCAGCAGCTTTGGACAGGGGGATGGCTATGGCTACACCTTC. It specifies CASSFGQGDGYGYTF.

V gene TRBV11-3 combines with J gene TRBJ2-2; D is undetermined. The CDR3 runs 16 residues. Trimming took 2 bases from V and 6 from J, leaving 16 bases between them. Per germline, CDR1 SGHNT and CDR2 YENEEA. The CDR3 nucleotides are TGTGCCAGCAGCTTACCATCCGGTGGCATTTCCGGGGAGCTGTTTTTT. It is translated as CASSLPSGGISGELFF.

The gene calls are TRBV5-1 and TRBJ2-6; possibly TRBD1 for D (5 bases). Germline V CDR1 and CDR2: SGHRS, YFSETQ. CDR3 size: 16 residues. The V and J ends lost 3 bases and 0 bases respectively, with 10 bases between them. This CDR3 reads CASSSPRASGANVLTF. The CDR3 coding sequence is TGCGCCAGCAGCTCCCCCAGGGCCTCTGGGGCCAACGTCCTGACTTTC.

The chain joins TRBV29-1 to TRBJ2-7, with D perhaps given as TRBD1 or TRBD2 (5 bases each). With 3 bases removed from V and 9 bases from J, the gap between germline ends came to 18 bases. Germline assignment: CDR1 SQVTM and CDR2 ANQGSEA. The CDR3 is made up of 13 amino acids. CDR3 residues: CSVDIQGTSGQYF. The CDR3 coding sequence is TGCAGCGTTGATATCCAGGGTACCAGCGGGCAGTACTTC.

This chain uses TRBV7-3 with TRBJ2-1; possible D gene TRBD2, 6 bases. CDR1 and CDR2 from the germline V gene are SGHTA and FQGTGA. Trimming shortened V by 5 bases and J by 0 bases, and 11 bases separated the two germline ends. This CDR3 region has 15 residues. CDR3 sequence reads: CASSAQGGSYNEQFF. CDR3 in DNA: TGTGCCAGCAGCGCGCAGGGAGGCTCCTACAATGAGCAGTTCTTC.

This chain connects TRBV5-5 to TRBJ2-5; the match to TRBD1 covers 7 bases. Trimming cost V 3 bases and J 5 bases; bases outside gene matches: 4. This CDR3 is 13 amino acids long. Germline lookup yields CDR1 SGHKS and CDR2 YYEKEE (reference sequence). This chain's CDR3 is CASSWDSLETQYF. The CDR3 nucleotides are TGTGCCAGCAGCTGGGACAGCCTCGAGACCCAGTACTTC.

The genes are TRBV19 and TRBJ2-2, with TRBD1 matching 9 bases. Germline loops: CDR1 LNHDA, CDR2 SQIVND (reference sequence). The CDR3 sequence is 13 residues long. V lost 7 bases to trimming and J lost 12 bases; unmatched junction nucleotides: 9. This CDR3 is CASTRDRDGQLFF. The CDR3 region has the DNA TGTGCCAGTACCCGGGACAGGGATGGACAGCTGTTTTTT.

This chain links TRBV13 with TRBJ2-1; 7 bases fit TRBD2. Germline V gene data show CDR1 as PRHDT and CDR2 as FYEKMQ (reference sequence). The length of the CDR3 is 15 residues. Losses at the gene ends were 3 bases for V and 3 bases for J; bases not matched to a gene: 5. The CDR3 spells CASSFGREIYNEQFF. CDR3 DNA sequence: TGTGCCAGCAGCTTTGGGCGGGAGATCTACAATGAGCAGTTCTTC.

The rearrangement links TRBV7-2 to TRBJ2-5; the D is unclear. The CDR3 covers 14 residues. V gave up 3 bases and J gave up 0 bases, with 8 bases separating them. CDR1 SGHTA and CDR2 FQGNSA come from the germline V gene. Written as DNA, the CDR3 is TGTGCCAGCAGCTTTATTCCAGACCAAGAGACCCAGTACTTC. It translates to CASSFIPDQETQYF. Complete variable domain (other parts from reference TRBV7-2 and TRBJ2-5): GAGVSQSPSNKVTEKGKDVELRCDPISGHTALYWYRQSLGQGLEFLIYFQGNSAPDKSGLPSDRFSAERTGGSVSTLTIQRTQQEDSAVYLCASSFIPDQETQYFGPGTRLLVL.

The rearrangement links TRBV5-1 to TRBJ2-2, with D possibly called TRBD1 or TRBD2 (6 bases each). The CDR3 has 17 amino acids. Per germline, CDR1 SGHRS and CDR2 YFSETQ. V lost 2 bases, J lost 3 bases, and 17 bases lay in between. Written as DNA, the CDR3 is TGCGCCAGCAGCTTCACAGGGATCGGGGGTGACACCGGGGAGCTGTTTTTT. Encoded protein: CASSFTGIGGDTGELFF.

J is TRBJ2-7 and V is TRBV11-3, with 12 positions matching TRBD1. Trimming at V came to 5 bases and at J to 6 bases, leaving 8 bases not matched to a gene. This CDR3 is 15 amino acids long. CDR1 and CDR2 from the germline V gene are SGHNT and YENEEA. CDR3 bases: TGTGCCAGCAGCCGCCGGGGACAGGGGGCGCTCGAGCAGTACTTC. This encodes CASSRRGQGALEQYF.

The rearrangement uses TRBV11-3 and TRBJ2-7; TRBD2 aligns across 10 bases. The length of the CDR3 is 14 residues. After removal of 2 bases from V and 6 bases from J, the junction contained 4 bases not matched to a gene. From germline, CDR1 is SGHNT and CDR2 YENEEA. CDR3 amino acids: CASSLTSGISEQYF. CDR3 bases: TGTGCCAGCAGCTTAACTAGCGGGATAAGCGAGCAGTACTTC.

The chain joins TRBV29-1 to TRBJ2-5, with D tentatively TRBD2 (7 bases). Germline assignment: CDR1 SQVTM and CDR2 ANQGSEA. The CDR3 covers 13 residues. V dropped 4 bases and J dropped 4 bases, with 13 bases sitting between them. Here the CDR3 DNA reads TGCAGCGTTGCGGGGGGCGCGGGAGAGACCCAGTACTTC. It translates to CSVAGGAGETQYF.